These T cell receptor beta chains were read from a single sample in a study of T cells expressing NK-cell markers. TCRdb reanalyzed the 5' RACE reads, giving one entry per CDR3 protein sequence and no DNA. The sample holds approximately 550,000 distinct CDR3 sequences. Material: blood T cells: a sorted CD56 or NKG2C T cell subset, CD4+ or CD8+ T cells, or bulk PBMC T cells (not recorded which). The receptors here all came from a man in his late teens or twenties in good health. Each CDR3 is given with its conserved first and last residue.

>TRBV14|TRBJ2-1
CASSQSREMRKFF
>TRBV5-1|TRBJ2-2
CASSLVEGVGELFF
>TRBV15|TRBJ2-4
CATSSWGQGSKNIQYF
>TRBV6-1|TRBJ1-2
CASSPGTGLNYGYTF
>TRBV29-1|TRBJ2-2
CSALQGAGTGELFF
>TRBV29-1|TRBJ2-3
CSVVLASGRLLDTQYF
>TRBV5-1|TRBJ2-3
CASSTVVGWSTDTQYF
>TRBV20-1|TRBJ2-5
CSARPLAGLGETQYF
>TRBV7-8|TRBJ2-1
CAGGGASSYNEQFF
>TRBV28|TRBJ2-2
CASSFFARREQPGELFF
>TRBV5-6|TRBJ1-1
CASSGTGGIYTEAFF
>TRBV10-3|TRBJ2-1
CATAGINNEQFF
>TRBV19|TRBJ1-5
CASIGGRQPQHF
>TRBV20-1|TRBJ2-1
CSAPDGPNEQFF
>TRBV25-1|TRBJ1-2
CASSESRYHGYTF
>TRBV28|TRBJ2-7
CASRRTGAATKPYEQYF